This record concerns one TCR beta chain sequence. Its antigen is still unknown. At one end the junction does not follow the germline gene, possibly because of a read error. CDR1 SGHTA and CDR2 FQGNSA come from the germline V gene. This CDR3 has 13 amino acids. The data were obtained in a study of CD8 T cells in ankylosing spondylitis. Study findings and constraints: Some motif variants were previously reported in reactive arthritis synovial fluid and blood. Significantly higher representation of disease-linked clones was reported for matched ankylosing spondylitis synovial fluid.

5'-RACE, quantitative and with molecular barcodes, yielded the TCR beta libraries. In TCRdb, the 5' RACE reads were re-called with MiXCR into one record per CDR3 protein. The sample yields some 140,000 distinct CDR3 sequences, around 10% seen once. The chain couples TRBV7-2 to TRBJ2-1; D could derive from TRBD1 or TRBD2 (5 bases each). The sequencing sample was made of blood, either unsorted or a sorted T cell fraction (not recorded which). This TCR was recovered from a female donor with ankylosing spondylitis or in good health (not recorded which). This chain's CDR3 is CAGSLVGDNEQFF. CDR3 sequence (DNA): TGTGCCGGCAGCCTGGTGGGGGACAATGAGCAGTTCTTC.